This paragraph covers one T cell receptor (beta chain) sequence. This entry is derived from a study of monozygotic twins with inflammatory bowel disease. From the 5' RACE reads, TCRdb lists one entry per CDR3 protein and no DNA. The sample table includes some 440,000 distinct CDR3 sequences. Germline CDR1 reads MGHDK; CDR2 reads SYGVNS. The CDR3 contains 15 residues. Sequenced material: blood. The chain joins TRBV25-1 to TRBJ2-7; TCRdb's assignment of TRBD2 cannot be checked, as there is no DNA. This receptor was taken from a human donor with ulcerative colitis or Crohn's disease, or a healthy co-twin of an affected twin (not recorded which). Here the CDR3 reads CASSEWSAGGYEQYF.